The source of this TCR beta chain is a study of T cell responses to AZD1222 COVID-19 vaccine. This CDR3 is 12 amino acids long. Trimming took 4 bases from V and 3 from J, leaving 4 bases between them. Clones were read by immunoSEQ multiplex PCR, and TCRdb kept only the in-frame ones, dropping some. In the table there are 130,000 or so clones, 85% to 90% of which are singletons. As to this clone: Its antigen is unknown.

Study conclusions and caveats: Regions left unmutated in variants are reportedly the target of nearly half of spike-specific TCRs.

The sequence came from an adult in good health. This chain joins TRBV12-3 or TRBV12-4 and TRBJ1-3; D is ambiguous. Sample: peripheral blood, taken on day 0 of MenACWY control vaccination. CDR3 residues: CASSSFGNTIYF. The CDR3 DNA reads TGTGCCAGCAGTTCATTTGGAAACACCATATATTTT.